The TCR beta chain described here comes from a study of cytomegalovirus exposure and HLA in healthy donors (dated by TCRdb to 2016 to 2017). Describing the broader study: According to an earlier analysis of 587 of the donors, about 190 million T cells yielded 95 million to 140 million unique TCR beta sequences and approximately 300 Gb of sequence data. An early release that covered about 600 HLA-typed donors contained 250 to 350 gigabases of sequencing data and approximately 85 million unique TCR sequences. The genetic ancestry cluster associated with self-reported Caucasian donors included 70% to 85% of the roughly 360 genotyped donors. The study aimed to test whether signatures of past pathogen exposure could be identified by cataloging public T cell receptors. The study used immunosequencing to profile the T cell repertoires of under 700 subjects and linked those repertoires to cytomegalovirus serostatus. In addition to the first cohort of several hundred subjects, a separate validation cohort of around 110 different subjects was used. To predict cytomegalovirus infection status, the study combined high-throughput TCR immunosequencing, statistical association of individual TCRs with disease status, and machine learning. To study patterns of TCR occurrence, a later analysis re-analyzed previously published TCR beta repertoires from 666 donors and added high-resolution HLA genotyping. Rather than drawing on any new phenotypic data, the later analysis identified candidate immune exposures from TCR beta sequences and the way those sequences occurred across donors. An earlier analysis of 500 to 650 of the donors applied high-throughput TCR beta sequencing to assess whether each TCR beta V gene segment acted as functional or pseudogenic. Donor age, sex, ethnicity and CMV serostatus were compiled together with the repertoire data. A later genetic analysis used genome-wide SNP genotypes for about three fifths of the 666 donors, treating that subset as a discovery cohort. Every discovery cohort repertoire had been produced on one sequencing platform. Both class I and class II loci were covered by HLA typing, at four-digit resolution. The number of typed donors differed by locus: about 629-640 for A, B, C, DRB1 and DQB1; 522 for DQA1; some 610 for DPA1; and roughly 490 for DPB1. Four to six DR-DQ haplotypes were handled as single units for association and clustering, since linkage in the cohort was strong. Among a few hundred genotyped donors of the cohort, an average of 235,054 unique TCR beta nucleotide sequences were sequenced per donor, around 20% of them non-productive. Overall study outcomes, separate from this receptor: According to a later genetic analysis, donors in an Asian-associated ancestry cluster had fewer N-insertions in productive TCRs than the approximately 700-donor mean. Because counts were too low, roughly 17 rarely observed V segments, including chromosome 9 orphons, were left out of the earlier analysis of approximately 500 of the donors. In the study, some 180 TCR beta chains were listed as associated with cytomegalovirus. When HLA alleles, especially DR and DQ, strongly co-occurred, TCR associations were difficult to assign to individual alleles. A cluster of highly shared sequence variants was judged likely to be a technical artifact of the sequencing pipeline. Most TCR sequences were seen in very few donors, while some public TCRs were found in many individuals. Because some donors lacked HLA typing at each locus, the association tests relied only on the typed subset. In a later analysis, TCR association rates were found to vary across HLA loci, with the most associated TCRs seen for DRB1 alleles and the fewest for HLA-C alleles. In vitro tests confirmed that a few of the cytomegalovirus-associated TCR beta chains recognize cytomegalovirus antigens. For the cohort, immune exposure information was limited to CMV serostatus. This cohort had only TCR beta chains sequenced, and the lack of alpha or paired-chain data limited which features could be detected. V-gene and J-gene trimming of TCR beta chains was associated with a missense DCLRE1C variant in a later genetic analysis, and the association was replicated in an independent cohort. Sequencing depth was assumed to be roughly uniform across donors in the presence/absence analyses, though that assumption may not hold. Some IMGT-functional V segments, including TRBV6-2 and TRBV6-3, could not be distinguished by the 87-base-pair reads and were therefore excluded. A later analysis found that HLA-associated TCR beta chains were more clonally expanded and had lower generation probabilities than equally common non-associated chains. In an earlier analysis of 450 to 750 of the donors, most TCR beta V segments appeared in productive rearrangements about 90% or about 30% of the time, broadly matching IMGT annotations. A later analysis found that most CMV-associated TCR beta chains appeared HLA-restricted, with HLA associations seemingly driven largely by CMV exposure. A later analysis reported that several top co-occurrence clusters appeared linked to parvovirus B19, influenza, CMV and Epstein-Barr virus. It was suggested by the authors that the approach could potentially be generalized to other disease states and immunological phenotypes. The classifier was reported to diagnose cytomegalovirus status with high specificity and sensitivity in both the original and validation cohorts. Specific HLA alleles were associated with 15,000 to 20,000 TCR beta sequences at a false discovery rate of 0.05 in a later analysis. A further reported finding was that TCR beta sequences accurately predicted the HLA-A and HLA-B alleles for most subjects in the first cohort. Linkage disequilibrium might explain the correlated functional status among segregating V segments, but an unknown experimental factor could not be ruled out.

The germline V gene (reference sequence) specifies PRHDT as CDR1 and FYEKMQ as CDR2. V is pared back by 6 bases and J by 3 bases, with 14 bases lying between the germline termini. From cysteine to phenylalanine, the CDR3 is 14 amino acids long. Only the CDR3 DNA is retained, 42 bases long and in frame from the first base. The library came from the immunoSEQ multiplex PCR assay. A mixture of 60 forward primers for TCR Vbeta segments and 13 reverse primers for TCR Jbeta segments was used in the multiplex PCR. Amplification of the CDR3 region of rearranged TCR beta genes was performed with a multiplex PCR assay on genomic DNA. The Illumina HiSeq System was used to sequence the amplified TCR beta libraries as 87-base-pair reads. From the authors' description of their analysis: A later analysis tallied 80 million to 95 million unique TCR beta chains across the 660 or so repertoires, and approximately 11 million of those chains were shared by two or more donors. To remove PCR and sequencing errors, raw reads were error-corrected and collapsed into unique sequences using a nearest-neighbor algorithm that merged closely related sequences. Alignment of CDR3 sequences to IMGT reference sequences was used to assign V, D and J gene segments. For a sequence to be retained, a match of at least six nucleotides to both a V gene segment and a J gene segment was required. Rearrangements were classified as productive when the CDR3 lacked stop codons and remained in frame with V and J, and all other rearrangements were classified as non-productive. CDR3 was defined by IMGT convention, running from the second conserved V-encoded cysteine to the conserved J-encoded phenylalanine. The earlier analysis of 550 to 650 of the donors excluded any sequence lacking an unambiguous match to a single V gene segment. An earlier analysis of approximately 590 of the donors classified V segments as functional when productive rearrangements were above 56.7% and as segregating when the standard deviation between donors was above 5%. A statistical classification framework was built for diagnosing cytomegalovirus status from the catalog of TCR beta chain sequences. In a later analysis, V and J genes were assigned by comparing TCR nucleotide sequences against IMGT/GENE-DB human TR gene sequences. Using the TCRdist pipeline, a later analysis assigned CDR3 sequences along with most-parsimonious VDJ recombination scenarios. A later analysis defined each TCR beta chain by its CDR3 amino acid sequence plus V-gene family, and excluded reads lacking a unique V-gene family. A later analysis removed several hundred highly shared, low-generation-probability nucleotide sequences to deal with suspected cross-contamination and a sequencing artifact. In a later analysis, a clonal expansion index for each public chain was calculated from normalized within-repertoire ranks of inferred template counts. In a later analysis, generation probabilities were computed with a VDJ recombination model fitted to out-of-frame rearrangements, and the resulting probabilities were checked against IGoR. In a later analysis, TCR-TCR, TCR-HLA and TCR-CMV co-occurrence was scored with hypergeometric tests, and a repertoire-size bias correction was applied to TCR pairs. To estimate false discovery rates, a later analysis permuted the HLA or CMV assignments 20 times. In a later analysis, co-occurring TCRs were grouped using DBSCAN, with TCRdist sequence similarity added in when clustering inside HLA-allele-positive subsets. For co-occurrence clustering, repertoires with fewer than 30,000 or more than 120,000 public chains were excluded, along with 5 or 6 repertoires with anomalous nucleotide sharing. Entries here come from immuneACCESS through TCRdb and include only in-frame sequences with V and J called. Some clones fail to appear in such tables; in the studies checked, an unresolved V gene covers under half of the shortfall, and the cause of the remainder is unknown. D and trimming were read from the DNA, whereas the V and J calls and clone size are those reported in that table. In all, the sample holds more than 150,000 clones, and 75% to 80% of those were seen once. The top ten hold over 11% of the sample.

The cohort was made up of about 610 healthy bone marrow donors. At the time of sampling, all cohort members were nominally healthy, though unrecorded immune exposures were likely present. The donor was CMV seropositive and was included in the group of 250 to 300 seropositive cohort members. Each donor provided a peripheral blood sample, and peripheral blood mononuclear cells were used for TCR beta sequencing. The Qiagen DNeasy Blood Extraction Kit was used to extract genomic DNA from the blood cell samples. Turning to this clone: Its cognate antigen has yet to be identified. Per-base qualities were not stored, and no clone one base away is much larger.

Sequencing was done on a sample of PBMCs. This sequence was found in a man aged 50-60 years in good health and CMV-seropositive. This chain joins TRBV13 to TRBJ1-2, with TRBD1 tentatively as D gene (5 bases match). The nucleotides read TGTGCCAGCAGAACCCCCGGGACTGACTATGGCTACACCTTC. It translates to CASRTPGTDYGYTF.